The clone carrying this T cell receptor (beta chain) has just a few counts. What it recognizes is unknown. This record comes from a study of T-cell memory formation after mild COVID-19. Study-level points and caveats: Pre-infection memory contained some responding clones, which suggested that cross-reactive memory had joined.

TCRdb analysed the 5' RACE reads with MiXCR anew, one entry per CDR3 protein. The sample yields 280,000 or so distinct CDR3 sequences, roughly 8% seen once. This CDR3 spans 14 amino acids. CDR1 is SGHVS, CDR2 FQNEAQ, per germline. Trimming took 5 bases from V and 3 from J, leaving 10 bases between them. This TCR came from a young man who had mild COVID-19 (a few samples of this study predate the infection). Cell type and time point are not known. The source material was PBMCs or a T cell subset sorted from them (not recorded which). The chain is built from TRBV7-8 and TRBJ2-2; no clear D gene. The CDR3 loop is CASSPKADTGELFF. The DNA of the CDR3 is TGTGCCAGCAGCCCCAAGGCCGACACCGGGGAGCTGTTTTTT. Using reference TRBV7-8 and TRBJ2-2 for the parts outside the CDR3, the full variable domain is GAGVSQSPRYKVAKRGQDVALRCDPISGHVSLFWYQQALGQGPEFLTYFQNEAQLDKSGLPSDRFFAERPEGSVSTLKIQRTQQEDSAVYLCASSPKADTGELFFGEGSRLTVL.